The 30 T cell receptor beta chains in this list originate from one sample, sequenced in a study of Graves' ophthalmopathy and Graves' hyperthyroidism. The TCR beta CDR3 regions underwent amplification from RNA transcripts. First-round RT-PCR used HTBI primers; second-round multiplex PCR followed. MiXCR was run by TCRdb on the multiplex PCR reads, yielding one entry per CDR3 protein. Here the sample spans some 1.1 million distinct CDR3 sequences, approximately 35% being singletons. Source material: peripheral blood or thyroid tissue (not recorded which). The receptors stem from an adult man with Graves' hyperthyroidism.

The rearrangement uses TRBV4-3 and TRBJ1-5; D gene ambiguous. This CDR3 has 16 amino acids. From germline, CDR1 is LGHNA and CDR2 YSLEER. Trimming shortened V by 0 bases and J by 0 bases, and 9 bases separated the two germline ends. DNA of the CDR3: TGCGCCAGCAGCCAAGATAGGCGAGGTAGCAATCAGCCCCAGCATTTT. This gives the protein CASSQDRRGSNQPQHF.

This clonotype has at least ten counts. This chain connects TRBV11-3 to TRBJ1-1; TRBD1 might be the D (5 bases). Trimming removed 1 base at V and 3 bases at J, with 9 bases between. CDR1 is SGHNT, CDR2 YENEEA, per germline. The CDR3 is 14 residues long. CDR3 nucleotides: TGTGCCAGCAGCTTAGGAGGGACGGACACTGAAGCTTTCTTT. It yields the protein CASSLGGTDTEAFF. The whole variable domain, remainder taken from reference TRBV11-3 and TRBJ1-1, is EAGVVQSPRYKIIEKKQPVAFWCNPISGHNTLYWYLQNLGQGPELLIRYENEEAVDDSQLPKDRFSAERLKGVDSTLKIQPAELGDSAVYLCASSLGGTDTEAFFGQGTRLTVV.

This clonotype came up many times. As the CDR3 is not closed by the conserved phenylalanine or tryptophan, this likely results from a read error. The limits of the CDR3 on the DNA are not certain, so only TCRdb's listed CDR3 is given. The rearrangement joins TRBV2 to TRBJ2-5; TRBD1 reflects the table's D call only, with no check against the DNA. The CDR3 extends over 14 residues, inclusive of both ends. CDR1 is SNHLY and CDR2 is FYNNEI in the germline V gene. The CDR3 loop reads CASSDPGQGALVRL.

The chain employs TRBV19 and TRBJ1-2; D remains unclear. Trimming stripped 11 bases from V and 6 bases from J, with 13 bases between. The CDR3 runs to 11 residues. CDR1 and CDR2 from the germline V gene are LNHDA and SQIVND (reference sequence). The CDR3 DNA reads TGTGCCTGGAAAGGGTGCGATGGCTACACCTTC. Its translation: CAWKGCDGYTF.

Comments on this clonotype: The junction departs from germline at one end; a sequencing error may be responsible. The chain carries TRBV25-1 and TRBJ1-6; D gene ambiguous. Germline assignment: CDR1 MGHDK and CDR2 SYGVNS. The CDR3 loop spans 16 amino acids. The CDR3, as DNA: TGTGCCTGCAGTGCAAGGACGGATAGGGTCAATTCACCCCTCCACTTT. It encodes CACSARTDRVNSPLHF.

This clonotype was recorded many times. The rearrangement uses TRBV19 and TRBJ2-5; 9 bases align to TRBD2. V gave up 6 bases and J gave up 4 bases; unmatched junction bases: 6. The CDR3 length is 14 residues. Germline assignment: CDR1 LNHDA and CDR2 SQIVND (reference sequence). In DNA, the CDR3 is TGTGCCAGTAGACTTAGCGGGAGCGGAGAGACCCAGTACTTC. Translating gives CASRLSGSGETQYF.

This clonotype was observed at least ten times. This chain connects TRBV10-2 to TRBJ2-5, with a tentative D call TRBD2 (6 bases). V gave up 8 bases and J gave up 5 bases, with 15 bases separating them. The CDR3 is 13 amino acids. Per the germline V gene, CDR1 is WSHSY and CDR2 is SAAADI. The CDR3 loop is CASLGGFQETQYF. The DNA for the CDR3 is TGCGCCAGCTTGGGGGGATTTCAGGAGACCCAGTACTTC.

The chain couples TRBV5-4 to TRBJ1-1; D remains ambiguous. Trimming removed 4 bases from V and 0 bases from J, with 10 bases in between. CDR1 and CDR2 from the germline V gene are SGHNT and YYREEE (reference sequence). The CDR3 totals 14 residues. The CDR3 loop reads CASSRRGVNTEAFF. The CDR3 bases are TGTGCCAGCAGCCGAAGAGGAGTGAACACTGAAGCTTTCTTT.

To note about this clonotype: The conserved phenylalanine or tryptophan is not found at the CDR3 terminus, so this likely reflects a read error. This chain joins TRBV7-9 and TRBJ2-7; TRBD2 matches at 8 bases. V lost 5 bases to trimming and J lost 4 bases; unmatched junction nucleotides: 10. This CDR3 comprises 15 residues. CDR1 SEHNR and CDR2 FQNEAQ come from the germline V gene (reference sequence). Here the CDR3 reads CASSPLASGRYEQYL. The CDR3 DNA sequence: TGTGCCAGCAGCCCCTTGGCTAGCGGGCGTTACGAGCAGTACCTC.

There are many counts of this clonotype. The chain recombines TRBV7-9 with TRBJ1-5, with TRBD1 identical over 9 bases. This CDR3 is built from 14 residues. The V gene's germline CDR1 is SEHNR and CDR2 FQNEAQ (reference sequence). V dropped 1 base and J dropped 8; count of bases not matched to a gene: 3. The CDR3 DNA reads TGTGCCAGCAGCTTAGGGACAGGGGTTGAGCCCCAGCATTTT. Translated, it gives CASSLGTGVEPQHF.

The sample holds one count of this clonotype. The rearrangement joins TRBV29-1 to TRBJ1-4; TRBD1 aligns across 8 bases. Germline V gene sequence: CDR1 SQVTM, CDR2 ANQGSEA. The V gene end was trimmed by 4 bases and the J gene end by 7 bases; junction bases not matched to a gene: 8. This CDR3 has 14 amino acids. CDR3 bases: TGCAGCGTTGTTCAGGGGGCGAACGGTGAAAAACTGTTTTTT. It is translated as CSVVQGANGEKLFF.

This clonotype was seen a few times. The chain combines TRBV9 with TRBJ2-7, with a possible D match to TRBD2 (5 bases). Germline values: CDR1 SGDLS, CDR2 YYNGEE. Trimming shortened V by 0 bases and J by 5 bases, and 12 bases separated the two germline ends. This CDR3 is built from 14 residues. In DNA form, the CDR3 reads TGTGCCAGCAGCGTAGGGGGTGAGGAGGACGAGCAGTACTTC. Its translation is CASSVGGEEDEQYF.

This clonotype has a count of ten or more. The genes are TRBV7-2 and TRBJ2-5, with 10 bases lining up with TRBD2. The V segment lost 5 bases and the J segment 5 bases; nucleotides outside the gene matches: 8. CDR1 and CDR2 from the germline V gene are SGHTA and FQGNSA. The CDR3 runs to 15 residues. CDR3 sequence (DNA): TGTGCCAGCAGCAGGGCTAGCGGGAGCAGGGAGACCCAGTACTTC. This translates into CASSRASGSRETQYF.

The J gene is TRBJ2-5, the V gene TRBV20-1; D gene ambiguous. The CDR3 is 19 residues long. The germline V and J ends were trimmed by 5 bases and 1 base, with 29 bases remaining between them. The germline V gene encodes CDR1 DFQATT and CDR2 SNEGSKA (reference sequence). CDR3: CSAADGDYLAISAQETQYF. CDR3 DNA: TGCAGTGCTGCGGACGGAGATTATTTGGCTATATCGGCCCAAGAGACCCAGTACTTC.

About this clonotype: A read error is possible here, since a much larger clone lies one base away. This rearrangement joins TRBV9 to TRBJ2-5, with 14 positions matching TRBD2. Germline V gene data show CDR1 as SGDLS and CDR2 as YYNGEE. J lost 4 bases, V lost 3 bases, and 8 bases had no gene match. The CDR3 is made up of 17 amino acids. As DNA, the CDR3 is TGTGCCAGCAGCGGAGGGGGACTAGCGGGGGTCGGAGAGACCCAGTACTTC. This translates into CASSGGGLAGVGETQYF.

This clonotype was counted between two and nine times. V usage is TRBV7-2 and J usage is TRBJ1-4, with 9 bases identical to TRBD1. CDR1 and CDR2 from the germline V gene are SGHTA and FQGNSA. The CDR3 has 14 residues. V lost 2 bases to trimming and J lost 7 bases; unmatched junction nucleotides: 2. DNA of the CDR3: TGTGCCAGCAGCTTAACAGGGGGCTTTGAAAAACTGTTTTTT. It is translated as CASSLTGGFEKLFF.

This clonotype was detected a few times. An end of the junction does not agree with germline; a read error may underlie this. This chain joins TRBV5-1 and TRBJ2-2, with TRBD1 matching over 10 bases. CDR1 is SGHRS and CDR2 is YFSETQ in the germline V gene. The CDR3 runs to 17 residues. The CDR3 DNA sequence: TGCGCCAGCAGCCCGGGAAAGGGACAGGGGAACACCGGGGAGCTGTCTTGG. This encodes CASSPGKGQGNTGELSW.

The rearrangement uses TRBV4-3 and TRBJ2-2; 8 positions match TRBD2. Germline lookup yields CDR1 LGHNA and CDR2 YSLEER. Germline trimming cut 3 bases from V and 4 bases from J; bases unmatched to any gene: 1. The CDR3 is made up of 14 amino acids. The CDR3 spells CASSHGLATGELFF. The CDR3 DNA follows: TGCGCCAGCAGCCACGGACTAGCCACCGGGGAGCTGTTTTTT.

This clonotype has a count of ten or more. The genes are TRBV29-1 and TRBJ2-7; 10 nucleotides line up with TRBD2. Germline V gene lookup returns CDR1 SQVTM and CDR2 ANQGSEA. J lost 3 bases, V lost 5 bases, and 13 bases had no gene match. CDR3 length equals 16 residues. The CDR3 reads CSVRLLAGGLDYEQYF. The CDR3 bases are TGCAGCGTTCGGCTGTTAGCGGGAGGTTTAGACTACGAGCAGTACTTC.

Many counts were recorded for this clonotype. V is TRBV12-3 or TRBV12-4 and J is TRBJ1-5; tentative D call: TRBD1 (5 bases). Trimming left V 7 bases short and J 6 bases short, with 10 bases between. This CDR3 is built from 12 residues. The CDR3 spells CASTLGAQPQHF. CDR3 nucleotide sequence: TGTGCCAGCACCCTTGGGGCTCAGCCCCAGCATTTT.

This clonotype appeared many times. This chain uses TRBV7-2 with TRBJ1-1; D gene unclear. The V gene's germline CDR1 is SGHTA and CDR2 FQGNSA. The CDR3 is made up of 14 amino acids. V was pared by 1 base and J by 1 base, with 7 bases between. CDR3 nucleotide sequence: TGTGCCAGCAGCTTAGTAGTCGGGAACACTGAAGCTTTCTTT. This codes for CASSLVVGNTEAFF.

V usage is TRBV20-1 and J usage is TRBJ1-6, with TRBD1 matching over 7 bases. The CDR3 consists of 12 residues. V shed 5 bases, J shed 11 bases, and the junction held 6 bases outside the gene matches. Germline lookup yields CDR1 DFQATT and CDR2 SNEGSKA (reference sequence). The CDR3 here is CSAHRGSTPLHF. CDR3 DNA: TGCAGTGCTCACAGGGGAAGTACACCCCTCCACTTT.

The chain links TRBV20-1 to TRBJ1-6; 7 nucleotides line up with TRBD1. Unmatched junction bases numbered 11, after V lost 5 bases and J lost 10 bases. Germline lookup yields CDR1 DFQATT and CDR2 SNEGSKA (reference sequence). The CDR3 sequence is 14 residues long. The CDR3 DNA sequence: TGCAGTGCTTCCCAAGACAGGGCTGGATCACCCCTCCACTTT. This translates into CSASQDRAGSPLHF.

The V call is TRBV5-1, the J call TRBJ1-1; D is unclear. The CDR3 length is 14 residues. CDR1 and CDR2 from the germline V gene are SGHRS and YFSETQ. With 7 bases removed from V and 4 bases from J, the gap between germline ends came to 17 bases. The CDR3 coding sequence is TGCGCCAGCGGCCAAGCAACGGGGAGCACTGAAGCTTTCTTT. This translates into CASGQATGSTEAFF.

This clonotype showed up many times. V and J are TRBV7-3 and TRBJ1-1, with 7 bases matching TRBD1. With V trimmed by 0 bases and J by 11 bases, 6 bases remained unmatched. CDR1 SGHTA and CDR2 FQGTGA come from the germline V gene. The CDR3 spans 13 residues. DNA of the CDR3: TGTGCCAGCAGCTTAACTTCCAGGGGGGACGCTTTCTTT. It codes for CASSLTSRGDAFF.

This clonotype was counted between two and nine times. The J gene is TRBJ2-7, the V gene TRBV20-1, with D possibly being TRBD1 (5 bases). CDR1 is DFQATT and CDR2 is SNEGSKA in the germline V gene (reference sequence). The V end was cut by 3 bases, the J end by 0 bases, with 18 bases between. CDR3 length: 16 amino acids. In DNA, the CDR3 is TGCAGTGCTAGTTTATATCTGGGGCCAATCTCCTACGAGCAGTACTTC. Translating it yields CSASLYLGPISYEQYF.

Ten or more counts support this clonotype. Here the CDR3 reads CASSPGLAGGVTQYF. In nucleotides, the CDR3 is TGTGCCAGCAGCCCGGGACTAGCGGGGGGCGTGACCCAGTACTTC. The genes are TRBV9 and TRBJ2-5; TRBD2 agrees at 15 bases. Germline V CDR1 and CDR2: SGDLS, YYNGEE. J gave up 7 bases and V 4 bases, and 5 bases lay outside the gene matches. The CDR3 is 15 amino acids.

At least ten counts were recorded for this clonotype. Here the CDR3 DNA reads TGTGCCAGCGACGGGGGTTCGAGCAATCAGCCCCAGCATTTT. Residues: CASDGGSSNQPQHF. The chain has TRBV2 and TRBJ1-5; tentatively, D is TRBD1 (5 bases). Trimming removed 8 bases from V and 1 base from J, with 12 bases in between. CDR3 length: 14 amino acids. Germline V CDR1 and CDR2: SNHLY, FYNNEI.

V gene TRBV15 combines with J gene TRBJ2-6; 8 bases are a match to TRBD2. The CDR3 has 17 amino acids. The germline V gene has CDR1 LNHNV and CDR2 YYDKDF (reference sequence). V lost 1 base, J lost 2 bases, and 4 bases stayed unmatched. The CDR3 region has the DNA TGTGCCACCAGCAGAGGTACAGCGGGAGCTGGGGCCAACGTCCTGACTTTC. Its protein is CATSRGTAGAGANVLTF.

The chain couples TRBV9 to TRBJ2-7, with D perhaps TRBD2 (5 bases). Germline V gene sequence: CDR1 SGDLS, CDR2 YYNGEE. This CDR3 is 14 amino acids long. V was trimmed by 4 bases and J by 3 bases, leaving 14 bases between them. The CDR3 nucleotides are TGTGCCAGCAGCTTAGATACAGCGGACTACGAGCAGTACTTC. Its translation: CASSLDTADYEQYF.